The 32 T cell receptor beta chains in this list originate from one sample, sequenced in a study of post-analysis software for immune sequencing data. Study-level results: Patients had higher frequencies than controls of roughly 5 TRBV segments, including TRBV5-6, TRBV5-1 and TRBV20-1.

TCR beta libraries were prepared from cDNA with unique molecular identifiers. TCRdb fed the PCR reads into MiXCR, producing one record per CDR3 protein. This table holds 550,000 to 700,000 distinct CDR3 sequences, roughly 47% found once. Antigens of these TCRs are unknown. Input material: blood. The receptors were sampled from a girl aged 10-17 years with multiple sclerosis.

This chain links TRBV20-1 with TRBJ2-1; tentatively, D is TRBD2 (5 bases). The germline CDR1 and CDR2 sequences are DFQATT and SNEGSKA (reference sequence). V was shortened by 0 bases and J by 4 bases, with 10 bases between the two germline ends. The CDR3 sequence is 14 residues long. The chain's CDR3 is CSARDTGVYNEQFF. In nucleotides, the CDR3 is TGCAGTGCTAGAGATACCGGGGTTTACAATGAGCAGTTCTTC.

This clonotype was detected only a few times. The V and J genes are TRBV9 and TRBJ2-7; D is possibly TRBD2 (5 bases). The V and J ends lost 4 bases and 1 base respectively, with 12 bases between them. The length of the CDR3 is 14 residues. Germline loops: CDR1 SGDLS, CDR2 YYNGEE. The CDR3 DNA is TGTGCCAGCAGCAACCGGGGAAGTTCCTACGAGCAGTACTTC. This codes for CASSNRGSSYEQYF. Drawing the rest from reference TRBV9 and TRBJ2-7, the complete variable domain is DSGVTQTPKHLITATGQRVTLRCSPRSGDLSVYWYQQSLDQGLQFLIQYYNGEERAKGNILERFSAQQFPDLHSELNLSSLELGDSALYFCASSNRGSSYEQYFGPGTRLTVT.

This clonotype occurred once. The J gene is TRBJ2-7, the V gene TRBV7-9, with D possibly being TRBD2 (5 bases). This CDR3 comprises 19 residues. Trimming left V 1 base short and J 0 bases short, with 22 bases between. Germline CDR1 SEHNR, CDR2 FQNEAQ (reference sequence). This chain's CDR3 is CASSLEGRYRDYPSYEQYF. The CDR3 DNA follows: TGTGCCAGCAGCTTAGAGGGTCGATACCGGGATTACCCCTCCTACGAGCAGTACTTC.

The chain joins TRBV12-3 or TRBV12-4 to TRBJ1-2; D call uncertain. This CDR3 contains 12 residues. V was clipped by 5 bases and J by 0 bases, with 4 bases between them. The CDR3 is CASSAPNYGYTF. DNA of the CDR3: TGTGCCAGCAGTGCACCTAACTATGGCTACACCTTC.

The chain links TRBV5-1 to TRBJ2-7; 9 bases are shared with TRBD1. V dropped 3 bases and J dropped 4; count of bases not matched to a gene: 8. The germline V gene has CDR1 SGHRS and CDR2 YFSETQ. The CDR3 sequence is 15 residues long. CDR3 nucleotide sequence: TGCGCCAGCAGCTCCTTCCCGGGACAGGGTTACGAGCAGTACTTC. Residues: CASSSFPGQGYEQYF. The full variable domain, with the rest looked up from reference TRBV5-1 and TRBJ2-7, is KAGVTQTPRYLIKTRGQQVTLSCSPISGHRSVSWYQQTPGQGLQFLFEYFSETQRNKGNFPGRFSGRQFSNSRSEMNVSTLELGDSALYLCASSSFPGQGYEQYFGPGTRLTVT.

This clonotype appeared many times. This chain uses TRBV4-1 with TRBJ2-4; no firm D call. Between the trimmed V and J ends, which lost 4 bases and 2 bases, there was a span of 9 bases. CDR1 and CDR2 from the germline V gene are MGHRA and YSYEKL. This CDR3 region has 14 residues. This CDR3 reads CASSPSRTKNIQYF. As DNA, the CDR3 is TGCGCCAGCAGCCCGTCCAGGACCAAAAACATTCAGTACTTC.

V is TRBV4-2 and J is TRBJ2-1; possible D gene TRBD2, 6 bases. Germline V gene data show CDR1 as LGHNA and CDR2 as YNFKEQ. This CDR3 contains 15 residues. V was trimmed by 4 bases and J by 9 bases, leaving 19 bases between them. CDR3 amino acids: CASSRTGLSGGEQFF. The CDR3 bases are TGTGCCAGCAGCCGCACGGGACTTTCCGGCGGTGAGCAGTTCTTC.

There are a few counts of this clonotype. V is TRBV5-1 and J is TRBJ2-7; 7 nucleotides match TRBD2. The CDR3 totals 14 residues. V was clipped by 7 bases and J by 6 bases; unmatched bases: 13. In germline, CDR1 is SGHRS, CDR2 YFSETQ. The CDR3 sequence is CASALSSSGGEQYF. In DNA, the CDR3 is TGCGCCAGCGCCTTGTCGTCTAGCGGAGGCGAGCAGTACTTC.

The rearrangement uses TRBV5-1 and TRBJ2-7, with 13 positions matching TRBD2. With V trimmed by 6 bases and J by 6 bases, 6 bases remained unmatched. Germline V lookup: CDR1 SGHRS, CDR2 YFSETQ. CDR3 length: 14 residues. The CDR3 DNA is TGCGCCAGCACCGCTGGACTAGCGGGGGTCGAGCAGTACTTC. Protein sequence: CASTAGLAGVEQYF. The entire variable domain, with the rest obtained from reference TRBV5-1 and TRBJ2-7, is as follows: KAGVTQTPRYLIKTRGQQVTLSCSPISGHRSVSWYQQTPGQGLQFLFEYFSETQRNKGNFPGRFSGRQFSNSRSEMNVSTLELGDSALYLCASTAGLAGVEQYFGPGTRLTVT.

This clonotype turned up a few times. CDR3 protein: CASSLALNGGTDTQYF. CDR3 sequence (DNA): TGCGCCAGCAGCTTGGCCCTGAACGGTGGCACAGATACGCAGTATTTT. This chain uses TRBV5-1 with TRBJ2-3; D uncertain. V lost 0 bases and J lost 1, with 12 bases in between. The germline CDR1 and CDR2 sequences are SGHRS and YFSETQ. The CDR3 contains 16 residues.

The gene calls are TRBV7-3 and TRBJ1-2, with D possibly being TRBD1 (6 bases). CDR1 and CDR2 (germline): SGHTA, FQGTGA. The CDR3 totals 14 residues. V dropped 5 bases and J dropped 4 bases, with 14 bases sitting between them. CDR3 bases: TGTGCCAGCAGCGCGGGGGGCCCTTTCTATGGCTACACCTTC. Its protein is CASSAGGPFYGYTF.

J is TRBJ2-1 and V is TRBV29-1; the match to TRBD2 covers 11 bases. CDR1 is SQVTM and CDR2 is ANQGSEA in the germline V gene. This CDR3 is 14 amino acids long. CDR3 nucleotide sequence: TGCAGTAACGGACTAGCGGGTGCCGGAGATGAGCAGTTCTTC. Translated, it gives CSNGLAGAGDEQFF.

This clonotype was detected a few times. The J gene is TRBJ2-3, the V gene TRBV10-3; weak D call: TRBD1 (6 bases). The germline V and J ends were trimmed by 6 bases and 1 base, with 14 bases remaining between them. This CDR3 has 15 residues. CDR1 and CDR2 (germline): ENHRY, SYGVKD. The CDR3 bases are TGTGCCATCAGCGAGGGGAACAGGGGCACAGATACGCAGTATTTT. Residues: CAISEGNRGTDTQYF.

This sequence joins TRBV20-1 and TRBJ1-5; D might be TRBD1 (5 bases). Germline assignment: CDR1 DFQATT and CDR2 SNEGSKA (reference sequence). Trimming removed 6 bases from V and 7 bases from J, with 13 bases in between. The length of the CDR3 is 12 residues. CDR3 DNA: TGCAGTGCGAGACCGGGGGACCAGCCCCAGCATTTT. Translating it yields CSARPGDQPQHF.

The J gene is TRBJ2-6, the V gene TRBV10-3; TRBD1 matches 7 bases. There are 16 residues in the CDR3. From germline, CDR1 is ENHRY and CDR2 SYGVKD. Trimming cost V 3 bases and J 4 bases; bases outside gene matches: 6. Written as DNA, the CDR3 is TGTGCCATCAGTGACCCAACAGGGGCCGGGGCCAACGTCCTGACTTTC. Its translation is CAISDPTGAGANVLTF.

This clonotype was picked up a small number of times. The V call is TRBV12-3 or TRBV12-4, the J call TRBJ2-3; 7 nucleotides align to TRBD2. Trimming removed 7 bases from V and 0 bases from J; junction bases left unmatched: 10. The CDR3 extends over 16 amino acids. The CDR3 protein is CASTLGRVLSTDTQYF. CDR3 sequence (DNA): TGTGCCAGCACCCTAGGGAGGGTACTTAGCACAGATACGCAGTATTTT.

This clonotype was detected a few times. V usage is TRBV12-3 or TRBV12-4 and J usage is TRBJ2-7; D call uncertain. CDR3 length: 13 amino acids. V lost 3 bases and J lost 3, with 9 bases in between. In DNA, the CDR3 is TGTGCCAGCAGTTTTTTGGGGAACTACGAGCAGTACTTC. It encodes CASSFLGNYEQYF.

This clonotype was picked up a small number of times. The CDR3 reads CASSPAYNEQYF. CDR3 nucleotide sequence: TGTGCCAGCAGTCCAGCCTACAATGAGCAGTACTTC. The chain combines TRBV28 with TRBJ2-1, with unresolved D. The J call is uncertain, as TRBJ2-7 better fits the DNA end. This CDR3 comprises 12 residues. The germline gives CDR1 MDHEN, CDR2 SYDVKM.

The chain carries TRBV12-3 or TRBV12-4 and TRBJ2-1; maybe TRBD2 (7 bases). Trimming removed 8 bases at V and 10 bases at J, with 15 bases between. There are 12 residues in the CDR3. The CDR3 DNA is TGTGCCAGCGGGGGGGCAGGTCGGGAGCAGTTCTTC. This translates into CASGGAGREQFF.

The chain is built from TRBV20-1 and TRBJ2-1; D is perhaps TRBD1 or TRBD2 (5 bases each). V was pared by 7 bases and J by 7 bases, with 8 bases between. CDR3 length: 10 residues. Looked up from germline, CDR1 is DFQATT and CDR2 is SNEGSKA (reference sequence). The CDR3 coding sequence is TGCAGTGTGTGGGGGAATGAGCAGTTCTTC. Translation gives CSVWGNEQFF.

The chain recombines TRBV10-3 with TRBJ2-5; 9 nucleotides line up with TRBD1. Matching the DNA end better, TRBJ2-7 makes the J call doubtful. Germline loops: CDR1 ENHRY, CDR2 SYGVKD. CDR3 size: 15 residues. CDR3 loop: CAIMGTTGGTYEQYF. Here the CDR3 DNA reads TGTGCCATCATGGGGACCACAGGGGGCACTTACGAGCAGTACTTC.

This clonotype was counted only a few times. This chain uses TRBV12-3 or TRBV12-4 with TRBJ2-1, with TRBD2 identical over 8 bases. V was clipped by 3 bases and J by 6 bases; unmatched bases: 7. This CDR3 spans 15 amino acids. The CDR3 is CASSFRVGGVNEQFF. CDR3 DNA: TGTGCCAGCAGTTTCAGGGTCGGGGGGGTCAATGAGCAGTTCTTC.

This sequence joins TRBV7-9 and TRBJ2-1, with D tentatively TRBD2 (6 bases). The CDR3 covers 15 residues. The V end was cut by 7 bases, the J end by 5 bases, with 18 bases between. Per the germline V gene, CDR1 is SEHNR and CDR2 is FQNEAQ (reference sequence). The DNA for the CDR3 is TGTGCCAGCACCACCCTGGAGGGTGATAACAATGAGCAGTTCTTC. Protein sequence: CASTTLEGDNNEQFF.

The chain is built from TRBV6-5 and TRBJ1-2; the D gene is possibly TRBD1 (5 bases). Germline V lookup: CDR1 MNHEY, CDR2 SVGAGI. There are 12 residues in the CDR3. The V gene lost 3 bases and the J gene lost 6 bases, with 8 bases spanning the gap. This chain's CDR3 is CASSYAGDGYTF. The DNA for the CDR3 is TGTGCCAGCAGTTATGCGGGGGATGGCTACACCTTC.

This clonotype was detected once. This chain uses TRBV5-1 with TRBJ2-6; 8 bases fit TRBD1. CDR1 is SGHRS and CDR2 is YFSETQ in the germline V gene. V shed 6 bases and J 2 bases; nucleotides not matched to a gene: 4. This CDR3 region has 15 residues. CDR3 bases: TGCGCCAGCAAGGTGGACAGGGCTGGGGCCAACGTCCTGACTTTC. Protein: CASKVDRAGANVLTF.

This chain uses TRBV7-2 with TRBJ2-7; the match to TRBD2 covers 8 bases. The CDR3 has 17 amino acids. CDR1 and CDR2 from the germline V gene are SGHTA and FQGNSA. The V gene end was trimmed by 1 base and the J gene end by 5 bases; junction bases not matched to a gene: 13. In DNA, the CDR3 is TGTGCCAGCAGCTTAGAGGGAAGGACTAGCAGCTACGACGAGCAGTACTTC. It yields the protein CASSLEGRTSSYDEQYF.

The V call is TRBV28, the J call TRBJ1-5; D ambiguous. V was shortened by 3 bases and J by 4 bases, with 7 bases between the two germline ends. CDR3 length: 13 residues. CDR1 is MDHEN, CDR2 SYDVKM, per germline. CDR3 DNA sequence: TGTGCCAGCAGTTTCCCCAGAAATCAGCCCCAGCATTTT. It translates to CASSFPRNQPQHF.

In its sample, this clonotype was seen a few times. The rearrangement links TRBV12-3 or TRBV12-4 to TRBJ2-7; D remains unclear. Trimming stripped 3 bases from V and 4 bases from J, with 10 bases between. The CDR3 length is 13 residues. The DNA for the CDR3 is TGTGCCAGCAGTTTTTCTCCCGTGTACGAGCAGTACTTC. Protein product: CASSFSPVYEQYF.

This clonotype was observed a handful of times. This chain joins TRBV12-3 or TRBV12-4 and TRBJ2-1, with TRBD1 as a possible D gene (6 bases). The CDR3 is made up of 14 amino acids. V was clipped by 2 bases and J by 2 bases, with 7 bases between them. This CDR3 is CASSLRGTYNEQFF. DNA for the CDR3: TGTGCCAGCAGTTTAAGGGGGACCTACAATGAGCAGTTCTTC.

The chain couples TRBV5-1 to TRBJ2-3; 7 nucleotides match TRBD2. V dropped 1 base and J dropped 1; count of bases not matched to a gene: 3. This CDR3 has 15 residues. Per the germline V gene, CDR1 is SGHRS and CDR2 is YFSETQ. CDR3 region: CASSLLTSGTDTQYF. CDR3 coding DNA: TGCGCCAGCAGCTTGTTAACTAGCGGCACAGATACGCAGTATTTT.

Notes on this clonotype: Given a much more abundant clone one base away, this may be a read error. This chain links TRBV7-3 with TRBJ2-7; weak D call: TRBD1 (6 bases). Trimming took off 4 bases at V and 1 base at J, with 8 bases between the two ends. The CDR3 runs 13 residues. The germline V gene has CDR1 SGHTA and CDR2 FQGTGA. For the CDR3, the DNA is TGTGCCAGCAGCTCCGGACAGTCCTACGAGCAGTACTTC. Residues: CASSSGQSYEQYF.

The gene calls are TRBV6-2 or TRBV6-3 and TRBJ1-5; D not certain. This CDR3 comprises 15 residues. The germline V gene encodes CDR1 MNHEY and CDR2 SVGEGT. The V end was cut by 3 bases, the J end by 3 bases, with 12 bases between. The DNA for the CDR3 is TGTGCCAGCAGTTATACGCCGGGCCTCAATCAGCCCCAGCATTTT. Translation gives CASSYTPGLNQPQHF.